This TCR beta chain was sequenced for a study of blood T cell repertoires in COVID-19. The germline V gene has CDR1 SGHNT and CDR2 YENEEA. V lost 4 bases to trimming and J lost 3 bases, with 5 bases between them. CDR3 length: 12 amino acids. While infection was still active, Seattle patients were enrolled and then followed longitudinally. Libraries were prepared by immunoSEQ multiplex PCR; TCRdb keeps only in-frame clonotypes and omits some of them. The data show around 300,000 clones, with around 90% seen just once and about 1% held by the top ten. This sequence was found in a woman aged 40 to 50 with COVID-19, enrolled during active disease. Specimen: peripheral blood. V and J are TRBV11-3 and TRBJ2-3; TRBD2 might be the D (5 bases). CDR3 amino acids: CASSWRTDTQYF. As DNA, the CDR3 is TGTGCCAGCAGCTGGAGGACAGATACGCAGTATTTT.